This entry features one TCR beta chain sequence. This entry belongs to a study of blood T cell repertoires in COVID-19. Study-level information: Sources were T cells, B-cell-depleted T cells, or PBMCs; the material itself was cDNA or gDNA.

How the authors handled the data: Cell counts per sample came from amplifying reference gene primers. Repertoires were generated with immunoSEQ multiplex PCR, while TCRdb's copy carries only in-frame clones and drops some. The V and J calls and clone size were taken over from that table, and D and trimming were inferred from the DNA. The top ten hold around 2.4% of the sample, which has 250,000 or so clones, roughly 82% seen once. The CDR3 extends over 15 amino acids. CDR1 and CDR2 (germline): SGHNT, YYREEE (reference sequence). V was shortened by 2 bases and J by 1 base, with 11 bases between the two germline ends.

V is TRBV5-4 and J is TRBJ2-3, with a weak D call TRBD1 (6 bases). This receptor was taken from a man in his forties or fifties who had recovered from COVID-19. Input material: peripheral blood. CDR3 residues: CASSFSRGGTDTQYF. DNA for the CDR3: TGTGCCAGCAGCTTCTCCAGGGGTGGCACAGATACGCAGTATTTT.